This entry lists 2 T cell receptor beta chains sequenced from one sample in a study of beta chain features in type 1 diabetes. All of the isolated RNA was reverse transcribed, so expressed TCRB transcripts were sequenced. Profiled with immunoSEQ multiplex PCR; TCRdb holds only in-frame clones, not every one. The repertoire includes some 220,000 clones, approximately 10% of them detected once, and approximately 1.3% sits in the top ten. Sequencing was carried out using central memory CD4+ T cells from blood. The source is a man aged 18 to 30 in good health.

This clone occurred a few times. The chain carries TRBV29-1 and TRBJ1-2; 7 bases fit TRBD1. The ends lost 6 bases at V and 8 bases at J; junction bases unmatched: 12. This CDR3 is 13 amino acids long. Germline V gene sequence: CDR1 SQVTM, CDR2 ANQGSEA. CDR3 sequence reads: CSVELWDRSGYTF. The DNA for the CDR3 is TGCAGCGTCGAACTCTGGGACAGAAGCGGCTACACCTTC.

The V and J genes are TRBV29-1 and TRBJ1-2, with D possibly being TRBD1 (5 bases). There are 13 residues in the CDR3. Germline V gene lookup returns CDR1 SQVTM and CDR2 ANQGSEA. With 5 bases removed from V and 8 bases from J, the gap between germline ends came to 18 bases. The chain's CDR3 is CSVPRGGLGGYTF. In DNA, the CDR3 is TGCAGCGTTCCCCGGGGCGGGTTGGGCGGCTACACCTTC.